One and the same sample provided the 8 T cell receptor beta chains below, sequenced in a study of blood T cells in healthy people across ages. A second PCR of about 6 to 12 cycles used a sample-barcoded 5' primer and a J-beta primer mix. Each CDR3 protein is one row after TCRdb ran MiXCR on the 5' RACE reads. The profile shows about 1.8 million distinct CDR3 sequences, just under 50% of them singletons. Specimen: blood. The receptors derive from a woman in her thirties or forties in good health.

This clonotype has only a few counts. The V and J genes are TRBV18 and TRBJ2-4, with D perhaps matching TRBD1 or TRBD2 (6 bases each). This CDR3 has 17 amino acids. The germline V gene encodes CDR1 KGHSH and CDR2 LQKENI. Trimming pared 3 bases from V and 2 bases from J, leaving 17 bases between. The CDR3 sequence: CASSPDAWGASKNIQYF. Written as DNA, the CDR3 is TGTGCCAGCTCACCTGACGCTTGGGGGGCTTCCAAAAACATTCAGTACTTC.

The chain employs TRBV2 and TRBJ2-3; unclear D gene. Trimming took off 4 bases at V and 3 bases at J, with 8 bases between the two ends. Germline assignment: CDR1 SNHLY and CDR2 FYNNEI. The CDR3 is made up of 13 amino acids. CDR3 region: CASSAVATDTQYF. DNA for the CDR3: TGTGCCAGCAGTGCCGTAGCTACAGATACGCAGTATTTT.

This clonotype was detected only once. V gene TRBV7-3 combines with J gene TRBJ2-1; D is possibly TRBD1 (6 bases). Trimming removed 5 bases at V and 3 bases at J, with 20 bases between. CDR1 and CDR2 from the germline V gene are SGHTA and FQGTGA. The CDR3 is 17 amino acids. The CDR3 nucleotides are TGTGCCAGCAGCCCAACTCGACAGGCAGGAAGCTACAATGAGCAGTTCTTC. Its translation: CASSPTRQAGSYNEQFF.

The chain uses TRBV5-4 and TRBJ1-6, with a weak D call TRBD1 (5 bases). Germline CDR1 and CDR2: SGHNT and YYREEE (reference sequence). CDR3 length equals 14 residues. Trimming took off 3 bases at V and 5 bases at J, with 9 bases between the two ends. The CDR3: CASSSRQNNSPLHF. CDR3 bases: TGTGCCAGCAGCTCACGACAGAATAATTCACCCCTCCACTTT.

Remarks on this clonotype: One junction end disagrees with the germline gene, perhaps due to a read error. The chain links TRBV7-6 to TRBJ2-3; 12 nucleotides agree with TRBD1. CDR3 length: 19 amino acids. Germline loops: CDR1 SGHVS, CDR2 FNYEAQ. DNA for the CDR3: TGTGCCAGCAGCTTAGAGACCGGGACAGGGGGCGTTCGGACAGCTACGCAGTATTTT. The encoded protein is CASSLETGTGGVRTATQYF. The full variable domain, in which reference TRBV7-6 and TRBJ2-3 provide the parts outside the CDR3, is GAGVSQSPRYKVTKRGQDVALRCDPISGHVSLYWYRQALGQGPEFLTYFNYEAQQDKSGLPNDRFSAERPEGSISTLTIQRTEQRDSAMYRCASSLETGTGGVRTATQYFGPGTRLTVL.

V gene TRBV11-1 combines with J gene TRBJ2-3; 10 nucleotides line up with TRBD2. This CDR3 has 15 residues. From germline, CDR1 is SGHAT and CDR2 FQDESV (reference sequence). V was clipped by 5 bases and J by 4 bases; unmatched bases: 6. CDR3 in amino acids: CASSVGTSVADTQYF. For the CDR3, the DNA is TGTGCCAGCAGCGTCGGGACTAGCGTAGCAGATACGCAGTATTTT.

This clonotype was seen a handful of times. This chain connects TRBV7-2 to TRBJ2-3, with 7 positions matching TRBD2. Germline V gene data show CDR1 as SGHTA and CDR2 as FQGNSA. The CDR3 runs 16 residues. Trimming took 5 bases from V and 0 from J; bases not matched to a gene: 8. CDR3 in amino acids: CASSRQRGSSTDTQYF. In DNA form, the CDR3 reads TGTGCCAGCAGCCGTCAGCGGGGTTCTAGCACAGATACGCAGTATTTT.

CDR3 sequence: CASSQNRGMNTEAFF. As DNA, the CDR3 is TGCGCCAGCAGCCAGAACAGAGGAATGAACACTGAAGCTTTCTTT. This rearrangement joins TRBV4-3 to TRBJ1-1, with D unclear. There are 15 residues in the CDR3. V was pared by 3 bases and J by 0 bases, with 11 bases between. CDR1 and CDR2 from the germline V gene are LGHNA and YSLEER.